This TCR beta chain is drawn from a study of blood T cell repertoires in COVID-19. In the study overall: Both acute and convalescent COVID-19 samples were obtained from the United States, Italy and Spain. PBMCs, B-cell-depleted T cells, or T cells were the source of the cDNA or gDNA that made up the material.

In the authors' methods: Reference gene primer amplification gave nucleated cell count estimates. Clones were sequenced by immunoSEQ multiplex PCR, and TCRdb holds only the in-frame ones, with some missing. From that table come the V and J calls and clone size; the DNA was used to work out D and trimming. The data show 50,000 to 65,000 clones, with about 91% seen just once and under 7.5% held by the top ten. Germline V gives CDR1 SQVTM, CDR2 ANQGSEA. Trimming took off 4 bases at V and 5 bases at J, with 21 bases between the two ends. The CDR3 spans 16 residues. Specimen: peripheral blood. The sequence derives from a woman aged 55-75 years with active or convalescent COVID-19. The V gene is TRBV29-1, the J gene TRBJ2-4; D gene uncertain. DNA for the CDR3: TGCAGCGTTGTTTTTGTCGAGAGTTTTGCCCAAAACATTCAGTACTTC. Protein: CSVVFVESFAQNIQYF.